This entry concerns a single TCR beta chain. This clone was detected a few times. Its antigen is unknown. No base quality information exists; no much larger clone differs at one position. The sample belongs to a study of cytomegalovirus exposure and HLA in healthy donors (dated by TCRdb to 2016 to 2017). In terms of the full investigation: In an earlier analysis of 587 of the donors, 250 to 300 Gb of sequence data and some 120 million unique TCR beta sequences from about 179 million T cells were reported. The number of typed donors differed by locus: roughly 629-640 for A, B, C, DRB1 and DQB1; approximately 520 for DQA1; fewer than 610 for DPA1; and around 470 for DPB1. Five DR-DQ haplotypes were treated as single units for association and clustering because of strong linkage in the cohort. Rather than drawing on any new phenotypic data, the later analysis identified candidate immune exposures from TCR beta sequences and the way those sequences occurred across donors. Among almost 400 genotyped donors of the cohort, an average of approximately 240,000 unique TCR beta nucleotide sequences were sequenced per donor, roughly 18% of them non-productive. To decide whether each TCR beta V gene segment behaved as functional or pseudogenic, an earlier analysis of over 500 of the donors relied on high-throughput TCR beta sequencing. High-throughput TCR immunosequencing, statistical association of individual TCRs with disease status, and machine learning were combined to predict cytomegalovirus infection status. Alongside the repertoire data, information on donor age, sex, ethnicity and CMV serostatus was compiled. To study patterns of TCR occurrence, a later analysis re-analyzed previously published TCR beta repertoires from more than 550 donors and added high-resolution HLA genotyping. A later genetic analysis took genome-wide SNP genotypes for 398 of the 666 donors and used that subset as a discovery cohort. Both class I and class II loci were covered by HLA typing, at four-digit resolution. The T cell repertoires of some 700 subjects were profiled by immunosequencing and related to cytomegalovirus serostatus. An early release covering 550 to 700 HLA-typed donors comprised 300 to 350 gigabases of sequencing data and around 85 million unique TCR sequences. The study aimed to test whether signatures of past pathogen exposure could be identified by cataloging public T cell receptors. Along with the approximately 650-subject first cohort, a separate validation cohort of more than 90 different subjects was used. Every repertoire in the discovery cohort had been generated on one and the same sequencing platform. Of the 300 to 400 genotyped donors, approximately 80% fell in the genetic ancestry cluster associated with self-reported Caucasian donors. On the study overall, not on this receptor specifically: At a false discovery rate of 0.05, a later analysis linked 15,000 to 20,000 TCR beta sequences to specific HLA alleles. Linkage disequilibrium might explain the correlated functional status among segregating V segments, but an unknown experimental factor could not be excluded. In a later genetic analysis, a missense DCLRE1C variant was associated with V-gene and J-gene trimming of TCR beta chains, and the association was replicated in an independent cohort. Cytomegalovirus status was reported to be diagnosed by the classifier with high specificity and sensitivity in both the original and validation cohorts. The only immune exposure information available for the cohort was CMV serostatus. In vitro tests confirmed that a few of the cytomegalovirus-associated TCR beta chains recognize cytomegalovirus antigens. Only TCR beta chains were sequenced in this cohort, and the absence of alpha or paired-chain data limited detectable features. A further reported finding was that TCR beta sequences accurately predicted the HLA-A and HLA-B alleles for most subjects in the first cohort. The presence/absence analyses assumed that sequencing depth was roughly uniform across donors, and that assumption may not be true. Because counts were too low, roughly 18 rarely observed V segments, including chromosome 9 orphons, were left out of the earlier analysis of 500 to 650 of the donors. The 87-base-pair reads could not distinguish some IMGT-functional V segments, including TRBV6-2 and TRBV6-3, so those segments were excluded. The authors suggested that the approach could potentially be generalized to other disease states and immunological phenotypes. In a later analysis, most CMV-associated TCR beta chains were found to appear HLA-restricted, with HLA associations seemingly driven largely by CMV exposure. Compared with the roughly 670-donor mean, donors in an Asian-associated ancestry cluster had fewer N-insertions in productive TCRs, according to a later genetic analysis. Because some donors lacked HLA typing at each locus, the association tests relied only on the typed subset. A cluster of highly shared sequence variants was judged likely to be a technical artifact of the sequencing pipeline. The study gave a list of around 170 TCR beta chains associated with cytomegalovirus. When HLA alleles, especially DR and DQ, strongly co-occurred, attributing TCR associations to individual alleles was difficult. In a later analysis, the rate of TCR association differed among HLA loci, with DRB1 alleles having the most associated TCRs and HLA-C alleles having the fewest. In a later analysis, HLA-associated TCR beta chains were found to be more clonally expanded and to have lower generation probabilities than equally common non-associated chains. According to a later analysis, parvovirus B19, influenza, CMV and Epstein-Barr virus appeared linked to several top co-occurrence clusters. In an earlier analysis of some 500 of the donors, most TCR beta V segments appeared in productive rearrangements about 90% or about 30% of the time, broadly matching IMGT annotations. Most TCR sequences were seen in very few donors, while some public TCRs were found in many individuals.

In total, roughly 710 healthy bone marrow donors made up the cohort. All cohort members were sampled while nominally healthy, although unrecorded immune exposures were likely present. The donor was CMV seronegative and was included in the group of a few hundred seronegative cohort members. Each donor provided a peripheral blood sample, and peripheral blood mononuclear cells were used for TCR beta sequencing. The Qiagen DNeasy Blood Extraction Kit was used to extract genomic DNA from the blood cell samples. The germline V gene gives CDR1 as SGDLS and CDR2 as YYNGEE. Germline trimming: 0 bases from V, 5 bases from J; junction bases outside gene matches: 5. The CDR3 contains 14 residues, cysteine and phenylalanine counted. Of the read, only the CDR3 DNA is kept; its 42 bases are in frame from base 1. Libraries were made using the immunoSEQ multiplex PCR assay. For the multiplex PCR, a mixture combining 60 forward primers for TCR Vbeta segments and 13 reverse primers for TCR Jbeta segments was used. The CDR3 region of rearranged TCR beta genes was amplified from genomic DNA by a multiplex PCR assay. The amplified TCR beta libraries were sequenced on the Illumina HiSeq System as 87-base-pair reads. The authors processed their data as follows. Across the 700 or so repertoires, a later analysis counted tens of millions of unique TCR beta chains, approximately 12 million of which were shared by at least two donors. A nearest-neighbor algorithm error-corrected the raw reads and collapsed the reads into unique sequences, merging closely related sequences to remove PCR and sequencing errors. V, D and J gene segments were assigned by aligning CDR3 sequences to IMGT reference sequences. For a sequence to be retained, a match of at least six nucleotides to both a V gene segment and a J gene segment was required. Rearrangements were called productive when the CDR3 lacked stop codons and stayed in frame with V and J; all others were non-productive. CDR3 was defined according to IMGT convention as the region running from the second conserved V-encoded cysteine to the conserved J-encoded phenylalanine. The earlier analysis of 500 to 750 of the donors excluded any sequence lacking an unambiguous match to a single V gene segment. In an earlier analysis of about 590 of the donors, a V segment was called functional when productive rearrangements were above 56.7%, and segregating when the standard deviation between donors exceeded 5%. A statistical classification framework was built for diagnosing cytomegalovirus status from the catalog of TCR beta chain sequences. A later analysis assigned V and J genes by comparing TCR nucleotide sequences with IMGT/GENE-DB human TR gene sequences. Using the TCRdist pipeline, a later analysis assigned CDR3 sequences along with most-parsimonious VDJ recombination scenarios. A later analysis defined each TCR beta chain by its CDR3 amino acid sequence plus V-gene family, and excluded reads lacking a unique V-gene family. As a way to deal with suspected cross-contamination and a sequencing artifact, a later analysis dropped under 600 nucleotide sequences that were highly shared and had low generation probability. For each public chain, a later analysis derived a clonal expansion index from normalized ranks of inferred template counts within each repertoire. Generation probabilities in a later analysis came from a VDJ recombination model fitted to out-of-frame rearrangements, and those results were checked against IGoR. In a later analysis, hypergeometric tests were used to score TCR-TCR, TCR-HLA and TCR-CMV co-occurrence, with a repertoire-size bias correction applied to TCR pairs. To estimate false discovery rates, a later analysis permuted the HLA or CMV assignments 20 times. In a later analysis, co-occurring TCRs were grouped using DBSCAN, with TCRdist sequence similarity added in when clustering inside HLA-allele-positive subsets. Co-occurrence clustering excluded repertoires with fewer than 30,000 or more than 120,000 public chains, plus five with anomalous nucleotide sharing. Drawn from immuneACCESS, this table holds only the in-frame rearrangements with V and J called that TCRdb kept. Clones are partly lost; checked studies trace under half to an unresolved V gene and leave the rest unexplained. The V and J calls and clone size are taken from that table; D and trimming were inferred from the DNA. Here the sample has around 200,000 clones; around 75% occur a single time. Roughly 2.8% of the sample lies in the top ten.

Recombination linked TRBV9 to TRBJ2-7; 7 nucleotides in the junction match TRBD2. The receptor's source is a male donor in good health and CMV-seronegative. Sequencing was done on a sample of PBMCs. The CDR3 in this case is CASSVGGSSNEQYF. The nucleotides read TGTGCCAGCAGCGTAGGCGGGAGTAGTAACGAGCAGTACTTC.